The 21 T cell receptor beta chains presented below share a single source sample, sequenced in a study of blood T cells in healthy people across ages. Combining a sample-barcoded 5' primer with a J-beta primer mix, a second PCR ran for roughly 7 to 11 cycles. Each CDR3 protein gets one entry after TCRdb re-called the 5' RACE reads with MiXCR. The table lists more than 650,000 distinct CDR3 sequences, approximately 22% of them singletons. The sample was blood. The receptors shown here come from a man aged 65 to 85 in good health.

The gene calls are TRBV10-1 and TRBJ2-3; possibly TRBD2 for D (6 bases). The CDR3 covers 14 residues. CDR1 and CDR2 (germline): WNHNN, SYGVQD (reference sequence). Trimming shortened V by 6 bases and J by 4 bases, and 14 bases separated the two germline ends. The CDR3 loop reads CASSEDYTSDTQYF. In DNA form, the CDR3 reads TGCGCCAGCAGCGAGGACTACACGTCAGATACGCAGTATTTT.

The table lists this clonotype with many counts. This chain joins TRBV2 and TRBJ1-2, with 7 bases aligning to TRBD1. This CDR3 is built from 16 residues. CDR1 and CDR2 from the germline V gene are SNHLY and FYNNEI. The trim removed 7 bases at V and 4 bases at J, leaving 15 bases unmatched. The CDR3 DNA reads TGTGCCAGCACCAAGGGACAGACGAGGGATGGCTATGGCTACACCTTC. This sequence encodes CASTKGQTRDGYGYTF.

The V gene is TRBV19, the J gene TRBJ2-2; D uncertain. CDR3 length: 12 residues. V lost 3 bases and J 7 bases, leaving 6 bases between the germline ends. Per germline, CDR1 LNHDA and CDR2 SQIVND (reference sequence). The CDR3 region has the DNA TGTGCCAGTAGTATGTACGGCGGGGAGCTGTTTTTT. Protein: CASSMYGGELFF.

The rearrangement joins TRBV29-1 to TRBJ2-3; D is unclear. From germline, CDR1 is SQVTM and CDR2 ANQGSEA. V was shortened by 3 bases and J by 10 bases, with 11 bases between the two germline ends. The CDR3 is 11 residues long. The CDR3 nucleotides read TGCAGCGTTGAGGACCCGACCCCGCAGTATTTT. Residues: CSVEDPTPQYF.

Concerning this clonotype itself: The germline gene is not matched at one end of the junction; a read error may be the cause. This rearrangement joins TRBV28 to TRBJ2-5, with D tentatively TRBD2 (6 bases). The J call may be in error: the DNA end matches TRBJ2-7 better. The CDR3 contains 14 residues. Germline V gene sequence: CDR1 MDHEN, CDR2 SYDVKM. DNA of the CDR3: TGTGCCGGCAGAAACACGGGACTCTCGTACGAGCAGTACTTC. This gives the protein CAGRNTGLSYEQYF.

This clonotype was observed a few times. This chain connects TRBV29-1 to TRBJ1-2; 7 nucleotides align to TRBD1. The ends lost 3 bases at V and 7 bases at J; junction bases unmatched: 5. In germline, CDR1 is SQVTM, CDR2 ANQGSEA. CDR3 length: 12 amino acids. The CDR3 loop is CSVDPRDSGYTF. The CDR3 DNA reads TGCAGCGTTGACCCCCGGGACAGTGGCTACACCTTC. The variable domain in full, with the rest retrieved from reference TRBV29-1 and TRBJ1-2, is SAVISQKPSRDICQRGTSLTIQCQVDSQVTMMFWYRQQPGQSLTLIATANQGSEATYESGFVIDKFPISRPNLTFSTLTVSNMSPEDSSIYLCSVDPRDSGYTFGSGTRLTVV.

In this sample, this clonotype turned up a few times. This clone may be a read error of a much larger clone one base away. This chain links TRBV11-3 with TRBJ1-1; 7 bases are a match to TRBD1. V trimming: 5 bases; J trimming: 4 bases; junction bases outside the gene matches: 4. Germline V gives CDR1 SGHNT, CDR2 YENEEA. The length of the CDR3 is 13 residues. The CDR3 DNA is TGTGCCAGCAGCGGACAGGCAAGCACTGAAGCTTTCTTT. This translates into CASSGQASTEAFF.

Details on this clonotype: This sequence may be a read error, since a much larger clone differs from it by one base. The CDR3 nucleotides read TGTGCCAGCAGCTTAGCGGGAGTTCCAGATACGCAGTATTTT. It is translated as CASSLAGVPDTQYF. The chain links TRBV5-4 to TRBJ2-3, with 8 bases aligning to TRBD2. The CDR3 contains 14 residues. The germline gives CDR1 SGHNT, CDR2 YYREEE (reference sequence). V shed 2 bases and J 4 bases; nucleotides not matched to a gene: 3.

This clonotype was picked up a small number of times. The chain employs TRBV28 and TRBJ1-2; weak D call: TRBD1 (5 bases). Trimming shortened V by 8 bases and J by 3 bases, and 16 bases separated the two germline ends. The CDR3 consists of 14 residues. Looked up from germline, CDR1 is MDHEN and CDR2 is SYDVKM. CDR3 sequence (DNA): TGTGCCAGCGGGTCCCTACAGGCCCACTATGGCTACACCTTC. Translating gives CASGSLQAHYGYTF.

The chain links TRBV7-9 to TRBJ2-2; 10 nucleotides line up with TRBD2. V lost 4 bases, J lost 2 bases, and 13 bases stayed unmatched. CDR1 is SEHNR, CDR2 FQNEAQ, per germline (reference sequence). CDR3 length equals 19 residues. The CDR3 protein is CASSSDPGLAPHNTGELFF. DNA for the CDR3: TGTGCCAGCAGCTCAGATCCGGGACTAGCGCCACATAACACCGGGGAGCTGTTTTTT.

The DNA of the CDR3 is TGCGCCAGCAGCGACCGGGACAGGGAAGCAACTAATGAAAAACTGTTTTTT. It codes for CASSDRDREATNEKLFF. The V call is TRBV4-1, the J call TRBJ1-4; 9 nucleotides match TRBD1. The germline V gene encodes CDR1 MGHRA and CDR2 YSYEKL. There are 17 residues in the CDR3. V lost 5 bases and J lost 0; bases outside the gene matches: 7.

The chain employs TRBV3-1 and TRBJ1-4, with TRBD1 as a possible D gene (5 bases). Trimming pared 6 bases from V and 7 bases from J, leaving 12 bases between. CDR1 and CDR2 (germline): LGHDT, YNNKEL (reference sequence). The CDR3 is 13 residues long. The CDR3, as DNA: TGTGCCAGCAGACGAGGACAAAGTGAAAAACTGTTTTTT. It encodes CASRRGQSEKLFF.

This clonotype turned up a few times. This rearrangement joins TRBV18 to TRBJ1-1, with 8 bases aligning to TRBD1. With 9 bases clipped from V and 6 bases from J, the junction kept 6 bases outside the gene matches. Per the germline V gene, CDR1 is KGHSH and CDR2 is LQKENI. The CDR3 runs to 12 residues. CDR3 DNA sequence: TGTGCCAGTTCGACAGGGGCGGCTGAAGCTTTCTTT. Residues: CASSTGAAEAFF.

This clonotype showed up just once. The rearrangement joins TRBV9 to TRBJ2-3, with D uncertain. The CDR3 runs to 14 residues. Germline V lookup: CDR1 SGDLS, CDR2 YYNGEE. Trimming stripped 4 bases from V and 0 bases from J, with 9 bases between. The CDR3 region has the DNA TGTGCCAGCAGCCCCCACCCCAGCACAGATACGCAGTATTTT. Translation: CASSPHPSTDTQYF.

This clonotype was found once. The V call is TRBV6-5, the J call TRBJ1-1; perhaps TRBD1 as D (5 bases). V was clipped by 0 bases and J by 5 bases, with 10 bases between them. The CDR3 is 14 amino acids. Germline lookup yields CDR1 MNHEY and CDR2 SVGAGI. The CDR3 spells CASSYSGVATEAFF. As DNA, the CDR3 is TGTGCCAGCAGTTACTCGGGGGTCGCGACTGAAGCTTTCTTT.

The J gene is TRBJ1-4, the V gene TRBV18; 7 bases are shared with TRBD1. The CDR3 is made up of 13 amino acids. With V trimmed by 3 bases and J by 8 bases, 3 bases remained unmatched. Germline V CDR1 and CDR2: KGHSH, LQKENI. CDR3 sequence: CASSPGQEEKLFF. For the CDR3, the DNA is TGTGCCAGCTCACCCGGACAGGAAGAAAAACTGTTTTTT.

The chain is built from TRBV10-3 and TRBJ1-5, with unresolved D. Germline CDR1 and CDR2: ENHRY and SYGVKD. The CDR3 runs 15 residues. V dropped 0 bases and J dropped 5 bases, with 11 bases sitting between them. CDR3 protein: CAISESIDGDQPQHF. The DNA for the CDR3 is TGTGCCATCAGTGAGTCGATCGATGGGGATCAGCCCCAGCATTTT.

The chain is built from TRBV6-5 and TRBJ2-3, with 7 bases aligning to TRBD2. The CDR3 runs to 16 residues. The V and J ends lost 0 bases and 5 bases, in that order; junction bases with no gene match: 8. Germline V lookup: CDR1 MNHEY, CDR2 SVGAGI. Written as DNA, the CDR3 is TGTGCCAGCAGTTACTCGGCGCGGGAGAGAGAAGATACGCAGTATTTT. It codes for CASSYSAREREDTQYF.

This clonotype has only a few counts. This chain connects TRBV12-3 or TRBV12-4 to TRBJ2-7, with 7 nucleotides matching TRBD1. CDR3 length equals 12 residues. V gave up 3 bases and J gave up 6 bases; unmatched junction bases: 2. As DNA, the CDR3 is TGTGCCAGCAGTTTGACAGGGTTCGAGCAGTACTTC. It is translated as CASSLTGFEQYF.

The chain recombines TRBV20-1 with TRBJ2-7; D is undetermined. The V gene lost 0 bases and the J gene lost 7 bases, with 4 bases spanning the gap. CDR3 size: 10 residues. Germline loops: CDR1 DFQATT, CDR2 SNEGSKA (reference sequence). CDR3 amino acids: CSARDREQYF. The CDR3 nucleotides read TGCAGTGCTAGAGATCGGGAGCAGTACTTC.

This clonotype occurred a few times. This rearrangement joins TRBV29-1 to TRBJ2-3; 11 bases align to TRBD2. J was trimmed by 2 bases and V by 6 bases; bases with no gene match: 4. The CDR3 runs to 14 residues. Germline V CDR1 and CDR2: SQVTM, ANQGSEA. The CDR3 region is CSVALAGDTDTQYF. The CDR3 nucleotides are TGCAGCGTAGCACTAGCGGGGGACACAGATACGCAGTATTTT.